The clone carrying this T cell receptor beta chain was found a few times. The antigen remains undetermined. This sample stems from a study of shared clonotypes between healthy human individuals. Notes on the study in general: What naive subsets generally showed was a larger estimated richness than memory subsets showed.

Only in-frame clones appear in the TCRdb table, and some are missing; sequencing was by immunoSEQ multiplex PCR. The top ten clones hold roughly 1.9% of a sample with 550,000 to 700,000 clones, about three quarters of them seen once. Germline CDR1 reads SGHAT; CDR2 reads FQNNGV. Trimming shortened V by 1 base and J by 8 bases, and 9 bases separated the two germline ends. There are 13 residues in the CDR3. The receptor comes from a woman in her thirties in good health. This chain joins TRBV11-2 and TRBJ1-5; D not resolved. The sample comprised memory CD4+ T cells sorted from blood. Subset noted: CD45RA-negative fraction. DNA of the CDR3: TGTGCCAGCAGCTTAGGGAAGTCAAAGCCCCAGCATTTT. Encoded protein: CASSLGKSKPQHF.